This entry features one TCR beta chain sequence. The data originate from a study of blood T cell repertoires in COVID-19. The overall study: T cells, B-cell-depleted T cells, or PBMCs provided the cDNA or gDNA that served as material.

Germline V CDR1 and CDR2: SGHNT, YENEEA. The CDR3 contains 14 residues. Trimming took 1 base from V and 5 from J, leaving 12 bases between them. Original processing notes: Estimation of nucleated cell counts was performed using reference gene primer amplification. Produced via immunoSEQ multiplex PCR; TCRdb's table is partial and in-frame only. V, J and clone size are those of that table, while D and trimming were read from the DNA. The sample holds tens of thousands of clones, roughly 85% seen once. The sequenced material came from peripheral blood. This chain uses TRBV11-3 with TRBJ2-7; D is perhaps TRBD1 (5 bases). The origin of this receptor is a woman in her 70s in a cohort sampled during active COVID-19. The CDR3 DNA reads TGTGCCAGCAGCTTAGTCAGGGTAGTTAACGAGCAGTACTTC. This codes for CASSLVRVVNEQYF.